A selection of T cell receptor beta chains follows, all from one sample in a study of OX40 agonist ivuxolimab in advanced cancers. Profiled with immunoSEQ multiplex PCR; TCRdb holds only in-frame clones, not every one. The table has 67,000 or so clones, about 85% seen once. The sequenced sample was CD4+ or CD8+ T cells sorted from blood, obtained in a trial of the OX40 agonist ivuxolimab. Receptors were obtained from an adult with an advanced solid tumor such as melanoma, head and neck, liver or kidney cancer. CDR3s include the opening cysteine and the closing phenylalanine or tryptophan. D genes are given only for firm matches. A clone size is listed for some rows: how often the clone was seen (once, few, many), or a class if it is expanded.

TRBD2	TRBV9	.	TRBJ2-3	CASSPQRRTSGGRYTDTQYF	TGTGCCAGCAGCCCGCAACGCCGGACTAGTGGCGGGAGATACACAGATACGCAGTATTTT
.	TRBV12-2	.	TRBJ1-6	CASRLAPVQGKDSPLHF	TGTGCAAGTCGCTTAGCTCCTGTACAGGGGAAGGATTCACCCCTCCACTTT
.	TRBV11-2	.	TRBJ2-2	CASSLGRGTGELFF	TGTGCCAGCAGCTTAGGGAGGGGTACCGGGGAGCTGTTTTTT
TRBD1	TRBV5-1	.	TRBJ2-7	CASSPGTGGGLAYEQYF	TGCGCCAGCAGCCCCGGGACAGGGGGCGGCCTTGCCTACGAGCAGTACTTC
.	TRBV19	.	TRBJ1-5	CASSMYRDQPQHF	TGTGCCAGTAGTATGTATCGGGATCAGCCCCAGCATTTT
TRBD2	TRBV10-3	.	TRBJ2-7	CAISLGLAAYEQYF	TGTGCCATCTCGCTCGGACTAGCAGCTTACGAGCAGTACTTC
.	TRBV11-3	.	TRBJ2-2	CASSQRKAGELFF	TGTGCCAGCAGCCAACGAAAAGCCGGGGAGCTGTTTTTT
TRBD2	TRBV28	few	TRBJ2-7	CASSLVGTSGSYEQYF	TGTGCCAGCAGTTTAGTCGGGACTAGCGGGAGTTACGAGCAGTACTTC
.	TRBV5-4	once	TRBJ2-4	CASSLAGASNIQYF	TGTGCCAGCAGCTTGGCGGGTGCGAGCAACATTCAGTACTTC
.	TRBV5-1	.	TRBJ2-3	CASSLVGLDTQYF	TGCGCCAGCAGCTTGGTGGGGCTAGATACGCAGTATTTT
TRBD2	TRBV6-1	.	TRBJ2-7	CASSLSGFNSYEQYF	TGTGCCAGCAGCCTTAGCGGGTTCAACTCCTACGAGCAGTACTTC
.	TRBV28	.	TRBJ1-2	CASSLGGGGTNYGYTF	TGTGCCAGCAGTTTGGGAGGCGGGGGCACTAACTATGGCTACACCTTC
TRBD1	TRBV6-6	.	TRBJ1-2	CASSYGDRGDYGYTF	TGTGCCAGCAGTTATGGGGACAGGGGGGACTATGGCTACACCTTC
TRBD1	TRBV10-2	.	TRBJ2-5	CASSPGQMGQETQYF	TGCGCCAGCAGCCCGGGACAGATGGGCCAAGAGACCCAGTACTTC
.	TRBV10-3	.	TRBJ1-2	CAISEMKGVDGYTF	TGTGCCATCAGTGAGATGAAGGGAGTCGATGGCTACACCTTC
.	TRBV11-3	.	TRBJ1-1	CASSPLMGGTEAFF	TGTGCCAGCAGCCCTCTGATGGGGGGCACTGAAGCTTTCTTT
TRBD1	TRBV4-1	.	TRBJ1-1	CASSRIGTEGKAFF	TGCGCCAGCAGCCGAATCGGGACAGAGGGTAAAGCTTTCTTT
TRBD1	TRBV28	.	TRBJ2-7	CASSLVGQATYEQYF	TGTGCCAGCAGTTTAGTGGGACAGGCGACCTACGAGCAGTACTTC
.	TRBV14	once	TRBJ2-1	CASSQEGGGESGSYNEQFF	TGTGCCAGCAGCCAAGAAGGAGGGGGCGAGTCGGGCTCCTACAATGAGCAGTTCTTC
.	TRBV7-2	.	TRBJ1-2	CASSLVGVSNYGYTF	TGTGCCAGCAGCTTAGTCGGGGTATCTAACTATGGCTACACCTTC
.	TRBV5-1	.	TRBJ2-5	CASRYEDQETQYF	TGCGCCAGCAGGTACGAGGACCAAGAGACCCAGTACTTC
.	TRBV5-4	.	TRBJ2-5	CASSFVGRGNQETQYF	TGTGCCAGCAGCTTTGTCGGCAGGGGCAACCAAGAGACCCAGTACTTC
.	TRBV19	.	TRBJ1-2	CASSNQATPYGYTF	TGTGCCAGTAGTAACCAAGCGACACCGTATGGCTACACCTTC
.	TRBV7-2	.	TRBJ1-4	CASSLARDNEKLFF	TGTGCCAGCAGCTTAGCCAGGGACAATGAAAAACTGTTTTTT
.	TRBV7-2	.	TRBJ1-1	CASSLERTGVEAFF	TGTGCCAGCAGCTTAGAGCGAACCGGGGTGGAGGCTTTCTTT
.	TRBV19	.	TRBJ1-1	CASSNPPAPNTEAFF	TGTGCCAGTAGTAACCCTCCAGCTCCCAACACTGAAGCTTTCTTT
.	TRBV19	.	TRBJ1-1	CASKDPPAAFF	TGTGCCAGTAAAGATCCCCCAGCAGCTTTCTTT
.	TRBV19	.	TRBJ2-1	CASMGLLGLSNEQFF	TGTGCCAGTATGGGCCTACTGGGTCTCTCCAATGAGCAGTTCTTC
TRBD2	TRBV28	.	TRBJ2-5	CASSSRLAGGETQYF	TGTGCCAGCAGTTCCCGACTAGCGGGGGGAGAGACCCAGTACTTC
.	TRBV4-1	.	TRBJ2-2	CASSQARGDLTGELFF	TGCGCCAGCAGCCAAGCACGAGGGGACCTCACCGGGGAGCTGTTTTTT
.	TRBV7-2	.	TRBJ2-1	CASSWGAGYNEQFF	TGTGCCAGCAGCTGGGGCGCTGGGTACAATGAGCAGTTCTTC
.	TRBV7-2	.	TRBJ2-3	CASSRPGADTQYF	TGTGCCAGCAGTCGTCCGGGGGCAGATACGCAGTATTTT
.	TRBV5-6	.	TRBJ1-2	CASSLVRIYGYTF	TGTGCCAGCAGCTTGGTTCGGATTTATGGCTACACCTTC
TRBD2	TRBV4-3	.	TRBJ2-2	CASSQTSGGGNTGELFF	TGCGCCAGCAGCCAAACGAGCGGGGGGGGTAACACCGGGGAGCTGTTTTTT
.	TRBV10-2	.	TRBJ2-2	CASLRDTIVNTGELFF	TGCGCCAGTCTTCGGGACACTATAGTGAACACCGGGGAGCTGTTTTTT
.	TRBV30	.	TRBJ1-5	CAWAHRGNQPQHF	TGTGCCTGGGCACACAGGGGCAATCAGCCCCAGCATTTT
.	TRBV29-1	.	TRBJ2-1	CSADRDPPYNEQFF	TGCAGCGCCGACCGAGATCCCCCTTACAATGAGCAGTTCTTC
.	TRBV4-2	.	TRBJ2-5	CASSQDEGLGTQYF	TGTGCCAGCAGCCAAGATGAGGGGCTGGGGACCCAGTACTTC
.	TRBV4-2	.	TRBJ2-3	CASSVRDTQYF	TGTGCCAGCAGCGTAAGAGATACGCAGTATTTT
.	TRBV7-3	.	TRBJ2-1	CASSSFGGGHNEQFF	TGTGCCAGCAGCTCGTTTGGGGGGGGCCACAATGAGCAGTTCTTC
.	TRBV19	.	TRBJ2-2	CASIRRGSSDTGELFF	TGTGCCAGTATCCGGAGGGGTTCCAGCGACACCGGGGAGCTGTTTTTT
TRBD2	TRBV11-2	.	TRBJ2-3	CASTRGSGGTDTQYF	TGTGCCAGCACCCGAGGAAGCGGGGGAACAGATACGCAGTATTTT
.	TRBV20-1	.	TRBJ1-2	CSAMGYGYTF	TGCAGTGCTATGGGCTATGGCTACACCTTC
TRBD1	TRBV13	once	TRBJ2-1	CASSLDRGNNEQFF	TGTGCCAGCAGCTTGGACAGGGGAAACAATGAGCAGTTCTTC
.	TRBV5-5	.	TRBJ1-1	CASSLDRAGTEAFF	TGTGCCAGCAGCTTGGACAGGGCCGGCACTGAAGCTTTCTTT
TRBD1	TRBV28	.	TRBJ1-1	CASSPTGTGGLFAFF	TGTGCCAGCAGCCCAACCGGGACAGGAGGCTTGTTTGCTTTCTTT
TRBD1	TRBV5-1	.	TRBJ2-7	CASSIGQGTPEQYF	TGCGCCAGCAGCATAGGACAGGGAACTCCCGAGCAGTACTTC
.	TRBV13	.	TRBJ1-1	CASSFTGRNTEAFF	TGTGCCAGCAGCTTCACAGGCAGGAACACTGAAGCTTTCTTT
.	TRBV5-1	once	TRBJ2-7	CASSLTLTAISYEQYF	TGCGCCAGCAGCTTAACCTTGACAGCAATCTCCTACGAGCAGTACTTC
.	TRBV6-4	.	TRBJ2-2	CASSDWGRNTGELFF	TGTGCCAGCAGTGACTGGGGTAGGAACACCGGGGAGCTGTTTTTT
TRBD1	TRBV19	.	TRBJ2-7	CASSSFGTASGDEQYF	TGTGCCAGTAGTAGTTTTGGGACAGCCTCGGGCGACGAGCAGTACTTC
.	TRBV2	.	TRBJ1-5	CASSGTVNQPQHF	TGTGCCAGCAGTGGGACAGTTAATCAGCCCCAGCATTTT
.	TRBV6-5	.	TRBJ1-6	CASSYSYNSPLHF	TGTGCCAGCAGTTATTCGTACAATTCACCCCTCCACTTT
TRBD1	TRBV9	.	TRBJ2-2	CASSAQGTELFF	TGTGCCAGCAGTGCACAGGGGACGGAGCTGTTTTTT
.	TRBV10-3	.	TRBJ2-1	CAILRAGGPNEQFF	TGTGCCATCCTCAGGGCTGGGGGGCCCAATGAGCAGTTCTTC